This is a list of T cell receptor beta chains from one sample in a study of blood T cell repertoires in COVID-19. Sequenced by immunoSEQ multiplex PCR; TCRdb stores in-frame clones only, minus some. In the table there are 200,000 to 250,000 clones, approximately 81% of which are singletons. Sequenced input: peripheral blood. These receptors were obtained from a woman older than 75 with active or convalescent COVID-19. The CDR3 runs from the conserved cysteine through the conserved F or W. A D gene is named only where the DNA matches it firmly. Size is omitted from some rows. Given values are once, few, many or a class for expanded clones.

>TRBJ2-3|TRBV6-1|NA|NA
CASIRGQLSTDTQYF
TGTGCCAGTATAAGAGGACAGTTAAGCACAGATACGCAGTATTTT
>TRBJ1-4|TRBV2|NA|NA
CASSERPGAGELFF
TGTGCCAGCAGTGAACGGCCCGGGGCGGGAGAACTGTTTTTT
>TRBJ1-2|TRBV28|NA|TRBD1
CASRDRANYGYTF
TGTGCCAGTAGGGACAGAGCTAACTATGGCTACACCTTC
>TRBJ2-6|TRBV18|NA|NA
CASSPRAGSGANVLTF
TGTGCCAGCTCACCACGGGCCGGCTCTGGGGCCAACGTCCTGACTTTC
>TRBJ2-1|TRBV6-5|few|TRBD2
CAASGTSYNEQFF
TGTGCCGCGAGCGGGACCTCCTACAATGAGCAGTTCTTC
>TRBJ2-7|TRBV11-3|NA|NA
CASSRPTQGIYEQYF
TGTGCCAGCAGCCGGCCCACACAGGGAATCTACGAGCAGTACTTC
>TRBJ2-5|TRBV19|NA|NA
CASSRGAWETQYF
TGTGCCAGTAGTCGGGGGGCGTGGGAGACCCAGTACTTC
>TRBJ2-5|TRBV5-1|NA|NA
CASSLALAFQETQYF
TGCGCCAGCAGCTTGGCCCTAGCGTTCCAAGAGACCCAGTACTTC
>TRBJ1-2|TRBV9|NA|NA
CASSVDGETKDYGYTF
TGTGCCAGCAGCGTAGATGGAGAGACCAAAGACTATGGCTACACCTTC
>TRBJ2-7|TRBV6-5|NA|TRBD2
CASSYAGTTYEQYF
TGTGCCAGCAGTTACGCAGGGACTACCTACGAGCAGTACTTC
>TRBJ2-2|TRBV5-5|once|TRBD2
CASSPTSGRNTGELFF
TGTGCCAGCAGCCCGACTAGCGGGAGGAACACCGGGGAGCTGTTTTTT
>TRBJ2-3|TRBV24-1|NA|NA
CATKGRTSTDTQYF
TGTGCCACCAAGGGGCGTACTAGCACAGATACGCAGTATTTT
>TRBJ2-5|TRBV5-4|NA|TRBD1
CASSINRGQETQYF
TGTGCCAGCAGCATAAACAGGGGGCAAGAGACCCAGTACTTC
>TRBJ1-2|TRBV7-2|NA|NA
CASSLGQDYGYTF
TGTGCCAGCAGCTTAGGACAGGACTATGGCTACACCTTC